This entry describes one T cell receptor beta chain. Its specificity is unknown. Using its own MiXCR run on the reads, TCRdb lists one record per CDR3 protein. The sample has under 800,000 distinct CDR3 sequences; 20% to 30% are singletons. V was trimmed by 7 bases and J by 2 bases, leaving 15 bases between them. The germline V gene encodes CDR1 SEHNR and CDR2 FQNEAQ (reference sequence). CDR3 length: 14 amino acids. This sample was taken from a study of T cell repertoires in cytomegalovirus infection. Points from the study as a whole: Cumulative public TCR beta family frequency identified CMV carriers with the relevant HLA. Ex vivo, HLA-C-restricted CMV-specific TCR beta clonotypes prevailed over the rest of the response.

The sequence was obtained from a human donor in good health (CMV status not recorded). Some clones in this sample may be carry-over from other donors' samples. Material: CD8+ T cells from PBMCs. J is TRBJ2-7 and V is TRBV7-9; a weak D match, TRBD2 (6 bases). The CDR3: CASTHGGSPYEQYF. For the CDR3, the DNA is TGTGCCAGCACCCATGGGGGGTCCCCCTACGAGCAGTACTTC.